This T cell receptor beta chain originates from a study of TIL therapy for anti-PD-1-resistant metastatic lung cancer. On the study more broadly: Tumors were harvested before any PD-1/PD-L1 blockade. Median tumor PD-L1 proportion score was about 6%. Half of patients were current or former smokers.

This CDR3 has 15 amino acids. With 3 bases clipped from V and 0 bases from J, the junction kept 5 bases outside the gene matches. Germline CDR1 and CDR2: SGHKS and YYEKEE (reference sequence). As for time point: pre-treatment sample, taken before nivolumab and TIL therapy. Adults with stage 4 NSCLC were enrolled in a phase I trial. Sequencing used immunoSEQ v3. Clones were sequenced by immunoSEQ multiplex PCR, and TCRdb holds only the in-frame ones, with some missing. The table shows tens of thousands of clones, with roughly 85% occurring only once. The clonotype was recovered from a woman aged 30-79 years with non-small cell lung cancer. The sequencing here drew on blood, taken at baseline. J is TRBJ2-7 and V is TRBV5-5, with 8 bases lining up with TRBD1. The DNA for the CDR3 is TGTGCCAGCAGCTCGACAGGGGCCTACTCCTACGAGCAGTACTTC. Its translation is CASSSTGAYSYEQYF. Full variable domain (remainder filled in from reference TRBV5-5 and TRBJ2-7): DAGVTQSPTHLIKTRGQQVTLRCSPISGHKSVSWYQQVLGQGPQFIFQYYEKEERGRGNFPDRFSARQFPNYSSELNVNALLLGDSALYLCASSSTGAYSYEQYFGPGTRLTVT.